Presented here are 6 T cell receptor beta chains from one specimen sequenced in a study of T cells in Graves' hyperthyroidism and ophthalmopathy. Amplification of TCR beta CDR3 regions used RNA as the template. HTBI primers drove first-round RT-PCR of the TCR CDR3. TCRdb used MiXCR to reprocess the multiplex PCR reads, holding one entry per CDR3 protein. The sample shows 300,000 to 500,000 distinct CDR3 sequences, more than 13% of them seen only once. The sequenced material came from blood. The receptor set was obtained from a woman between 25 and 40 years old with Graves' hyperthyroidism.

This clonotype showed up just once. The CDR3 DNA reads as TGTGCCAGCAGTTACAGCGCAGTAAGGGACACTGAAGCTTTCTTT. Amino acid sequence: CASSYSAVRDTEAFF. The rearrangement uses TRBV6-5 and TRBJ1-1, with D hard to call. Trimming shortened V by 2 bases and J by 3 bases, and 13 bases separated the two germline ends. Germline V gene sequence: CDR1 MNHEY, CDR2 SVGAGI. The length of the CDR3 is 15 residues.

This clonotype was counted many times. Here the CDR3 reads CASRFYEQGWGEKLFF. The CDR3 coding sequence is TGTGCCAGCAGGTTCTATGAACAGGGTTGGGGTGAAAAACTGTTTTTT. The chain joins TRBV28 to TRBJ1-4; D is perhaps TRBD1 (6 bases). Germline CDR1 MDHEN, CDR2 SYDVKM. The CDR3 runs 16 residues. V lost 6 bases to trimming and J lost 7 bases, with 21 bases between them.

This clonotype was seen at least ten times. The genes are TRBV11-2 and TRBJ1-1; D is perhaps TRBD1 (5 bases). There are 14 residues in the CDR3. Trimming left V 3 bases short and J 6 bases short, with 14 bases between. Germline CDR1 and CDR2: SGHAT and FQNNGV. CDR3 region: CASSLLAGKAEAFF. The DNA of the CDR3 is TGTGCCAGCAGCTTGCTGGCAGGGAAGGCTGAAGCTTTCTTT.

The genes are TRBV6-6 and TRBJ2-5, with D perhaps assigned TRBD1 or TRBD2 (5 bases each). This CDR3 is built from 13 residues. The germline V and J ends were trimmed by 2 bases and 3 bases, with 7 bases remaining between them. Germline V gene lookup returns CDR1 MNHNY and CDR2 SVGAGI (reference sequence). The CDR3 loop is CASSYQGEETQYF. The DNA of the CDR3 is TGTGCCAGCAGTTACCAGGGAGAAGAGACCCAGTACTTC.

The V and J genes are TRBV7-9 and TRBJ2-7; 9 nucleotides match TRBD1. CDR3 length: 15 amino acids. V shed 5 bases and J 6 bases; nucleotides not matched to a gene: 11. Germline V lookup: CDR1 SEHNR, CDR2 FQNEAQ (reference sequence). In DNA, the CDR3 is TGTGCCAGCAGCCTTCAGACAGGGGGGGCGGCCGAGCAGTACTTC. As protein: CASSLQTGGAAEQYF.

The V and J genes are TRBV6-1 and TRBJ2-1, with 8 nucleotides matching TRBD2. V lost 5 bases and J lost 0; bases outside the gene matches: 9. CDR1 and CDR2 from the germline V gene are MNHNS and SASEGT. CDR3 size: 17 residues. In DNA, the CDR3 is TGTGCCAGCAGTCATAGCGGGACCTTTAGCTCCTACAATGAGCAGTTCTTC. Translating it yields CASSHSGTFSSYNEQFF.